This T cell receptor beta chain was documented in a study of blood T cell repertoires in COVID-19. About the study: Recovered status applied to Cohort 3 donors who had two consecutive negative PCRs. It also applied to those with clearance or with symptom resolution. Spain, Italy and the United States supplied samples that represented acute and convalescent COVID-19.

Clones were sequenced by immunoSEQ multiplex PCR, and TCRdb holds only the in-frame ones, with some missing. Here the sample spans 210,000 or so clones, 86% being singletons. The age range of participants was roughly 18 to 90 years, with residence in about two dozen US areas. The CDR3 is made up of 18 amino acids. In germline, CDR1 is SEHNR, CDR2 FQNEAQ (reference sequence). The trim removed 4 bases at V and 8 bases at J, leaving 16 bases unmatched. The sample consisted of PBMCs or T cells enriched from blood (not recorded which). The chain joins TRBV7-9 to TRBJ1-6; 8 bases match TRBD1. The origin of this receptor is a woman aged 45-60 years in a cohort exposed to, infected with or recovered from COVID-19 (not recorded which). CDR3 amino acids: CASSSPRGQGARDSPLHF. The CDR3 DNA follows: TGTGCCAGCAGCTCCCCCAGGGGGCAGGGGGCAAGGGATTCACCCCTCCACTTT.